A selection of T cell receptor beta chains follows, all from one sample in a study of vaccination and CD4 T cells after COVID-19. Their recognized antigens are unknown. TCRdb passed the PCR reads through MiXCR, listing each CDR3 protein once. This repertoire shows thousands of distinct CDR3 sequences, 60% to 75% found once; its top ten account for roughly 33%. The sequenced material came from CD4+ T cells from blood, cultured in vitro. Receptors were obtained from a human donor who had recovered from COVID-19. Both conserved end residues are part of each CDR3. D genes are given only for firm matches. Clone size appears in some rows only: once, few, many, or a class for an expanded clone.

NA | TRBJ1-1 | TRBV20-1 | TRBD1 | TGCAGTCCTCGACCTGGACAGGGGTACACTGAAGCTTTCTTT | CSPRPGQGYTEAFF
few | TRBJ1-2 | TRBV20-1 | NA | TGCAGTGCTAGAGATAGGCTCGGGTGGAGTGGGGGCTACACCTTC | CSARDRLGWSGGYTF
NA | TRBJ1-6 | TRBV20-1 | NA | TGCAGTGCTAGTTTCGGGGATTATAATTCACCCCTCCACTTT | CSASFGDYNSPLHF
NA | TRBJ2-7 | TRBV7-3 | TRBD2 | TGTGCCAGCAGCCCGACTAGCGGGATCACATGGTACGAGCAGTACTTC | CASSPTSGITWYEQYF
NA | TRBJ2-7 | TRBV11-3 | TRBD1 | TGTGCCAGCAGCTACGCCGGGACAGCCAACTACGAGCAGTACTTC | CASSYAGTANYEQYF
NA | TRBJ2-5 | TRBV29-1 | NA | TGCAGCGTTGAAGGAGGGCAAGAGACCCAGTACTTC | CSVEGGQETQYF
NA | TRBJ1-6 | TRBV20-1 | NA | TGCAGTGCTAGAGAACCACCAGGAGTAACGAATTCACCCCTCCACTTT | CSAREPPGVTNSPLHF
NA | TRBJ1-5 | TRBV28 | TRBD1 | TGTGCCAGCAGTACAGGGGAAGGTCAGCCCCAGCATTTT | CASSTGEGQPQHF
NA | TRBJ1-1 | TRBV7-2 | TRBD1 | TGTGCCAGCAGCCCCAGGGGGGACACTGAAGCTTTCTTT | CASSPRGDTEAFF
NA | TRBJ1-2 | TRBV12-3/TRBV12-4 | NA | TGTGCCAGCAGTTTAGAAGTGGGGGCCAACTATGGCTACACCTTC | CASSLEVGANYGYTF
NA | TRBJ2-3 | TRBV20-1 | NA | TGCAGTGCTAGAAATCCCGGACAGAAAGGCACAGATACGCAGTATTTT | CSARNPGQKGTDTQYF
NA | TRBJ1-3 | TRBV9 | NA | TGTGCCAGCAGCGTAGACGCTGGAAACACCATATATTTT | CASSVDAGNTIYF
NA | TRBJ1-5 | TRBV19 | NA | TGTGCCAGTATTTCGGACGGTAATAGCAATCAGCCCCAGCATTTT | CASISDGNSNQPQHF
few | TRBJ1-1 | TRBV19 | NA | TGTGCCAGTAGTATGCGACGCGTCGCTGAAGCTTTCTTT | CASSMRRVAEAFF
NA | TRBJ2-7 | TRBV11-2 | NA | TGTGCCAGCTTAGGCCGACCCTCCTACGAGCAGTACTTC | CASLGRPSYEQYF
NA | TRBJ1-4 | TRBV7-2 | NA | TGTGCCAGCAGCTTAGCGGCAGGGGTCGATGAAAAACTGTTTTTT | CASSLAAGVDEKLFF
NA | TRBJ1-6 | TRBV20-1 | NA | TGCAGTGCTAGAGGGTCTGGGAGCTCCTATAGTTCACCCCTCCACTTT | CSARGSGSSYSSPLHF
NA | TRBJ1-1 | TRBV21-1 | NA | TGTGCCAGCAGCAAACAACAGGGGAGAGCTTTCTTT | CASSKQQGRAFF
NA | TRBJ2-7 | TRBV11-3 | NA | TGTGCCAGCAGCCCAGGGGGGCAGTCGCCTACCTACGAGCAGTACTTC | CASSPGGQSPTYEQYF
NA | TRBJ2-3 | TRBV11-2 | NA | TGTGCCAGCAGCTTAGATCCACCCGGGCCCTCCCCAACAGATACGCAGTATTTT | CASSLDPPGPSPTDTQYF
once | TRBJ2-5 | TRBV6-1 | TRBD2 | TGTGCCAGCAGGAGGGGACTAGCGGGTCGAATATCCCAAGAGACCCAGTACTTC | CASRRGLAGRISQETQYF
NA | TRBJ1-2 | TRBV18 | NA | TGTGCCAGCTCACCACCGGTTCCGGGCTATGGCTACACCTTC | CASSPPVPGYGYTF
few | TRBJ1-1 | TRBV30 | NA | TGTGCCTGGAGCCATGCGGGGGGCACTGAAGCTTTCTTT | CAWSHAGGTEAFF
NA | TRBJ2-1 | TRBV29-1 | NA | TGCAGCGTCCCCTCGTGGGTTGGGGAAAATGAGCAGTTCTTC | CSVPSWVGENEQFF
NA | TRBJ2-1 | TRBV20-1 | TRBD2 | TGCAGTGCTAGAGACCCCCAGCGGGAGTACAATGAGCAGTTCTTC | CSARDPQREYNEQFF
NA | TRBJ1-5 | TRBV6-5 | NA | TGTGCCAGCAGTTACAGGGTCGGCAATCAGCCCCAGCATTTT | CASSYRVGNQPQHF
NA | TRBJ1-1 | TRBV20-1 | NA | TGCAGTGCAAGCGAAGTTGCAGGGGCGGGTGAAGCTTTCTTT | CSASEVAGAGEAFF
NA | TRBJ2-5 | TRBV19 | TRBD1 | TGTGCCACCTCCGGGACAGGCGGTTCGGAGACCCAGTACTTC | CATSGTGGSETQYF
NA | TRBJ1-1 | TRBV7-9 | NA | TGTGCCAGCAGCTTGCCCCCACTGGACACTGAAGCTTTCTTT | CASSLPPLDTEAFF
few | TRBJ1-2 | TRBV27 | NA | TGTGCCAGCAGCCCGATAGAGACTATGGGCTACACCTTC | CASSPIETMGYTF
NA | TRBJ1-1 | TRBV11-2 | TRBD1 | TGTGCCAGCAGCTTAGTTGGACAGGGGTTGGCGGAAGCTTTCTTT | CASSLVGQGLAEAFF
NA | TRBJ2-1 | TRBV10-3 | NA | TGTGCCAGCCACCCCGAGAGGTCCTACAATGAGCAGTTCTTC | CASHPERSYNEQFF
few | TRBJ1-2 | TRBV25-1 | NA | TGTGCCAGCACCCCTGCCGGGGGGAACTATGGCTACACCTTC | CASTPAGGNYGYTF
few | TRBJ2-3 | TRBV20-1 | NA | TGCAGTGGGGGGACCCCAGATACGCAGTATTTT | CSGGTPDTQYF
once | TRBJ2-1 | TRBV5-1 | NA | TGCGCCAGCAGCCGTGGGGGGGCAACTGAGCAGTTCTTC | CASSRGGATEQFF
NA | TRBJ2-2 | TRBV7-2 | NA | TGTGCCAGCGGTGCTCTAGGGGGGCCCGGGGAGCTGTTTTTT | CASGALGGPGELFF
large | TRBJ1-1 | TRBV14 | NA | TGTGCCAGCAGCCAAGATCGGTCAAGCCTGCAGGCTTTCTTT | CASSQDRSSLQAFF
few | TRBJ1-6 | TRBV6-1 | TRBD1 | TGTGCCAGCAGACCCTCGGGACAGGGGGCTACACCCCTCCACTTT | CASRPSGQGATPLHF
NA | TRBJ1-2 | TRBV7-2 | TRBD1 | TGTGCCAGCAGCTCGCCGACAGGGGGCTATGGCTACACCTTC | CASSSPTGGYGYTF
NA | TRBJ1-6 | TRBV11-3 | NA | TGTGCCAGCAGCCAGGGTCGAGGCTCCTATAATTCACCCCTCCACTTT | CASSQGRGSYNSPLHF